This T cell receptor (beta chain) appears in the sequencing data of a study of blood T cell repertoires in COVID-19. Study-level background: The study drew acute and convalescent COVID-19 samples from the United States, Italy and Spain. Nucleic acid was either cDNA or gDNA, and it came from T cells, B-cell-depleted T cells, or PBMCs.

Germline V gene lookup returns CDR1 LNHDA and CDR2 SQIVND (reference sequence). V lost 1 base, J lost 7 bases, and 8 bases lay in between. The CDR3 is 13 amino acids. Authors' data handling: By means of reference gene primer amplification, nucleated cell counts were estimated. Assay: immunoSEQ multiplex PCR; the TCRdb copy retains only in-frame clones and omits some. V and J calls plus clone size are reproduced from that table; the DNA served to infer D and trimming. The repertoire includes about 410,000 clones, around 89% of them detected once, and roughly 1.6% sits in the top ten. Seattle researchers signed up patients amid active infection and tracked them longitudinally. This clone was counted once.

Sequencing input: peripheral blood. The source of this sequence is a woman aged 40 to 55 with COVID-19, enrolled during active disease. The chain uses TRBV19 and TRBJ2-1; D perhaps matches TRBD1 (5 bases). This CDR3 is CASSIVKGNEQFF. Written as DNA, the CDR3 is TGTGCCAGTAGTATAGTTAAGGGGAATGAGCAGTTCTTC. Looking up the rest from reference TRBV19 and TRBJ2-1 gives the full variable domain: DGGITQSPKYLFRKEGQNVTLSCEQNLNHDAMYWYRQDPGQGLRLIYYSQIVNDFQKGDIAEGYSVSREKKESFPLTVTSAQKNPTAFYLCASSIVKGNEQFFGPGTRLTVL.